Shown below are 15 T cell receptor beta chains from a single sample sequenced in a study of tumor-infiltrating lymphocytes in primary liver carcinoma. For each extraction, RNA and DNA were obtained together from 20-30 mg of unsorted bulk tissue. A constant-region primer served to make TCR beta cDNA from about 530 ng total RNA. Generation of the TCR beta libraries relied on three nested multiplex PCR rounds using slightly modified ARM-PCR. The first two PCR rounds used TRBV1-TRBV30 forward primers with a C-beta reverse primer, 9 to 10 cycles each. TCRdb ran MiXCR on the multiplex PCR reads and lists one entry per CDR3 protein. The sample carries about 64,000 distinct CDR3 sequences, about 71% recorded once. Sequencing was carried out using liver tumor tissue from sampling region 4. The subset: tumor region T4, right-lateral pole. The receptors stem from a man aged 35-49 years with primary liver carcinoma and hepatitis B virus infection.

Notes on this clonotype: Given the absence of the conserved phenylalanine or tryptophan at the CDR3 end, a read error is likely. The V call is TRBV12-3 or TRBV12-4, the J call TRBJ2-1; 8 bases match TRBD2. This CDR3 has 14 residues. The CDR3 bases are TGTGCCGGCAGTCCGGGACTAGTGGGCAATGAGCAGTTCTCC. It specifies CAGSPGLVGNEQFS.

This clonotype was picked up a small number of times. Germline and junction disagree at one end, which may indicate a read error. CDR3 protein: CPSSLGATNQPQHF. The CDR3 bases are TGTCCCAGCAGTTTGGGGGCTACCAATCAGCCCCAGCATTTT. The V and J genes are TRBV12-3 or TRBV12-4 and TRBJ1-5, with D perhaps matching TRBD1 (6 bases). The CDR3 contains 14 residues.

Concerning this clonotype: Germline and junction disagree at one end, which may indicate a read error. V usage is TRBV10-3 and J usage is TRBJ2-2, with a tentative D call TRBD2 (6 bases). This CDR3 is 17 amino acids long. The germline V gene has CDR1 ENHRY and CDR2 SYGVKD. CDR3 coding DNA: TGTGCCATCAGTGAGTCGGGCGGGACCAGGAGCACCGAGGAGCTGTTTTTT. Protein product: CAISESGGTRSTEELFF.

This clonotype has at least ten counts. The rearrangement uses TRBV28 and TRBJ2-7; D is unclear. V was trimmed by 5 bases and J by 3 bases, leaving 17 bases between them. The CDR3 has 15 amino acids. Germline assignment: CDR1 MDHEN and CDR2 SYDVKM. The CDR3 coding sequence is TGTGCCAGCAGTCCGACCTACACCTTGCTCTACGAGCAGTACTTC. It is translated as CASSPTYTLLYEQYF.

A remark on this clonotype: The conserved final phenylalanine or tryptophan is absent from the CDR3, which likely points to a read error. The DNA is omitted, as the CDR3 cannot be located on it reliably, and the CDR3 follows TCRdb's listing. J is TRBJ2-2 and V is TRBV11-2. The CDR3 adds up to 17 amino acids, both ends counted. Germline V gene lookup returns CDR1 SGHAT and CDR2 FQNNGV. CDR3 in amino acids: CASNLALGEANTGELSS.

A single count supports this clonotype. The germline gene is not matched at one end of the junction; a read error may be the cause. The chain links TRBV6-2 or TRBV6-3 to TRBJ2-3; TRBD2 agrees at 8 bases. CDR3 size: 15 residues. Looked up from germline, CDR1 is MNHEY and CDR2 is SVGEGT. Here the CDR3 reads CVSGRLARVQDMQYF. In DNA form, the CDR3 reads TGTGTCAGCGGTAGACTAGCGAGAGTCCAAGATATGCAGTATTTT.

The V gene is TRBV5-5, the J gene TRBJ2-2; TRBD2 agrees at 11 bases. J lost 13 bases, V lost 0 bases, and 14 bases had no gene match. Per germline, CDR1 SGHKS and CDR2 YYEKEE (reference sequence). The CDR3 is 17 amino acids. CDR3 nucleotides: TGTGCCAGCAGCTTGGGACTAGCGGGAAAGTACACCAGGGGGCTGTTTTTT. Translation gives CASSLGLAGKYTRGLFF.

This clonotype has only a few counts. One junction end disagrees with the germline gene, perhaps due to a read error. The chain has TRBV18 and TRBJ2-1, with D uncertain. Germline V gene data show CDR1 as KGHSH and CDR2 as LQKENI. The CDR3 sequence is 15 residues long. CDR3 DNA: TGTCCCAGCTCACCACCGTCTGCACCGAGCAATGAGCAGTTCTTC. Translated: CPSSPPSAPSNEQFF.

The J gene is TRBJ2-1, the V gene TRBV4-1; D unresolved. Trimming took off 4 bases at V and 5 bases at J, with 15 bases between the two ends. In germline, CDR1 is MGHRA, CDR2 YSYEKL. The CDR3 is 15 residues long. The CDR3 coding sequence is TGCGCCAGCAGCCCGCCCATTAACAACAACAATGAGCAGTTCTTC. This encodes CASSPPINNNNEQFF.

This clonotype has a count of ten or more. This chain joins TRBV6-1 and TRBJ2-3; D is undetermined. CDR3 size: 14 residues. Deletions cut 4 bases from V and 4 bases from J, with 12 bases between. CDR1 and CDR2 from the germline V gene are MNHNS and SASEGT. The CDR3 coding sequence is TGTGCCAGCAGTGCTACGCATACAGCAGATACGCAGTATTTT. Translating gives CASSATHTADTQYF.

The chain uses TRBV11-2 and TRBJ2-3; 9 positions match TRBD1. The CDR3 has 15 amino acids. CDR1 SGHAT and CDR2 FQNNGV come from the germline V gene. The chain's CDR3 is CISSRTGAGIDTQYF. The DNA of the CDR3 is TGTATCAGCAGCCGGACAGGGGCGGGCATAGATACGCAGTATTTT.

Comments on this clonotype: A read error may produce the germline difference seen at one junction end. This rearrangement joins TRBV14 to TRBJ2-1; 7 bases align to TRBD1. Germline CDR1 is SGHDN and CDR2 is FVKESK. CDR3 length: 14 amino acids. CDR3 coding DNA: TGTGCCAGGAGCCAGGGGGTTGTGAGCAACGAGCAGTTCTTC. Translation gives CARSQGVVSNEQFF. Variable domain in full (rest from reference TRBV14 and TRBJ2-1): EAGVTQFPSHSVIEKGQTVTLRCDPISGHDNLYWYRRVMGKEIKFLLHFVKESKQDESGMPNNRFLAERTGGTYSTLKVQPAELEDSGVYFCARSQGVVSNEQFFGPGTRLTVL.

Regarding this clonotype: It is likely a read error, because the conserved phenylalanine at the end of the CDR3 is missing. This chain links TRBV6-2 or TRBV6-3 with TRBJ1-1; D gene unclear. Germline V lookup: CDR1 MNHEY, CDR2 SVGEGT. This CDR3 has 14 residues. This CDR3 reads CASSYLELNTEAFI. Here the CDR3 DNA reads TGTGCCAGCAGTTACCTAGAGCTGAACACTGAGGCTTTCATT.

Comments on this clonotype: The conserved final phenylalanine or tryptophan is absent from the CDR3, which likely points to a read error. This chain joins TRBV5-4 and TRBJ2-7; D not certain. V lost 4 bases to trimming and J lost 7 bases, with 18 bases between them. The CDR3 totals 14 residues. CDR1 SGHNT and CDR2 YYREEE come from the germline V gene (reference sequence). DNA for the CDR3: TGTGCCAGCAGCCCCGACCTCTCATCCAGTGAGCAGTACCTC. Protein sequence: CASSPDLSSSEQYL.

This clonotype was found a few times. This sequence may be a read error, since a much larger clone differs from it by one base. This chain uses TRBV13 with TRBJ2-1, with a tentative D call TRBD2 (6 bases). The CDR3 runs to 14 residues. The germline gives CDR1 PRHDT, CDR2 FYEKMQ (reference sequence). DNA for the CDR3: TGTGCCGGCAGCGAAGGAGGGCCCAACAATGAGCAGTTCTTC. Its protein product is CAGSEGGPNNEQFF.